Sequencing of this TCR beta chain was carried out in a study of hypomethylating agent response in myelodysplastic syndrome. Study results and caveats: This small study analyzed only 11 patients.

Of note for this clone: The antigen is not known.

The repertoire was sequenced with immunoSEQ multiplex PCR; TCRdb's copy has only in-frame clones and lacks some. The data hold approximately 2,000 clones, with approximately 86% observed a single time. Germline trimming cut 3 bases from V and 2 bases from J; bases unmatched to any gene: 4. CDR1 SGHNT and CDR2 YYREEE come from the germline V gene (reference sequence). This CDR3 has 15 residues. This chain uses TRBV5-4 with TRBJ2-7; 11 nucleotides agree with TRBD1. The sequence was obtained from a human donor with myelodysplastic syndrome. The sequences come from bone marrow, collected before or after starting hypomethylating agent treatment for myelodysplastic syndrome (not recorded which). The CDR3 nucleotides read TGTGCCAGCAGCTCACCGGGACAGGGGGCCTACGAGCAGTACTTC. Its protein product is CASSSPGQGAYEQYF.